This T cell receptor beta chain was profiled in a study of blood T cell repertoires in COVID-19. Libraries were prepared by immunoSEQ multiplex PCR; TCRdb keeps only in-frame clonotypes and omits some of them. Here the sample spans about 200,000 clones, 70% to 85% being singletons. Germline CDR1 GTSNPN, CDR2 SVGIG (reference sequence). This CDR3 has 14 residues. V lost 3 bases to trimming and J lost 8 bases; unmatched junction nucleotides: 9. The sequenced sample was peripheral blood. The rearrangement links TRBV30 to TRBJ1-2, with TRBD1 matching 10 bases. The sequence was obtained from a human donor with acute or convalescent COVID-19. The donor label of this sample is uncertain. CDR3 residues: CAWRGDRGNRGYTF. CDR3 sequence (DNA): TGTGCCTGGAGAGGGGACAGGGGTAATCGGGGCTACACCTTC.